The clone carrying this T cell receptor beta chain was seen repeatedly, ten times or more. Its specificity is not known. This sample is drawn from a study of T cells after yellow fever vaccination. Study-level information: The SMART-Seq v4 Ultra Low Input method served to prepare the low-cell-number fractions.

Findings of the study overall: A small proportion of clonotypes was detected in both the CD4 and CD8 compartments. Post-booster samples contained most primary-vaccination clones (around 95% CD4, approximately 88% CD8).

TCRdb itself ran the 5' RACE reads through MiXCR, one entry per CDR3 protein. The sample consists of a few hundred thousand distinct CDR3 sequences, over 8% of them appearing once. Looked up from germline, CDR1 is DFQATT and CDR2 is SNEGSKA (reference sequence). The CDR3 spans 15 residues. V was clipped by 0 bases and J by 6 bases; unmatched bases: 6. This material consisted of PBMCs, taken on the day of the first yellow fever vaccination. This TCR was recovered from a man younger than 35 who received the YFV17D yellow fever vaccine. The V call is TRBV20-1, the J call TRBJ2-2; 8 positions agree with TRBD2. CDR3 bases: TGCAGTGCTAGAGATGGGACTAGGAGGGCCGGGGAGCTGTTTTTT. As protein: CSARDGTRRAGELFF.